This TCR beta chain was found in a study of blood T cell repertoires in COVID-19. The assay was immunoSEQ multiplex PCR, and TCRdb's table has in-frame clones only and misses some. Of approximately 250,000 clones in the sample, 75% to 90% were seen once. The study drew participants aged about 18 to 90 years from 20 to 30 US areas. Specimen: PBMCs or T cells enriched from blood (not recorded which). The origin of this receptor is a woman aged 25 to 39 with acute COVID-19.

In DNA form, the CDR3 reads TGCGCCAGCAGCATTGGACAGTCTCCCAATCAGCCCCAGCATTTT. Translating it yields CASSIGQSPNQPQHF. The V and J genes are TRBV5-1 and TRBJ1-5; possible D gene TRBD1, 6 bases. Germline V lookup: CDR1 SGHRS, CDR2 YFSETQ. The CDR3 is 15 residues long. V lost 4 bases to trimming and J lost 3 bases, with 14 bases between them. The variable domain in full, with the rest retrieved from reference TRBV5-1 and TRBJ1-5, is KAGVTQTPRYLIKTRGQQVTLSCSPISGHRSVSWYQQTPGQGLQFLFEYFSETQRNKGNFPGRFSGRQFSNSRSEMNVSTLELGDSALYLCASSIGQSPNQPQHFGDGTRLSIL.